Each of the 32 T cell receptor beta chains below was sequenced from the same sample in a study of T cell clonotyping in hematopoietic cell transplantation. This table comes from immunoSEQ multiplex PCR, and its TCRdb copy is limited to in-frame clones, with some not included. The table has more than 10,000 clones, roughly 80% seen once. The sequenced sample was PBMCs, obtained 100 days after allogeneic stem cell transplant. All receptors derive from a female patient between 35 and 55 years old who had an allogeneic stem cell transplant from a related donor, so T cells may come from the graft donor. Some clones in this sample may be carry-over from other donors' samples.

The chain couples TRBV29-1 to TRBJ2-2; D remains unclear. CDR3 length: 11 residues. The germline V gene encodes CDR1 SQVTM and CDR2 ANQGSEA. V lost 6 bases, J lost 6 bases, and 8 bases lay in between. The CDR3 here is CSVRDSGELFF. The CDR3 DNA reads TGCAGCGTCCGTGATTCCGGGGAGCTGTTTTTT.

The chain is built from TRBV9 and TRBJ2-5; TRBD1 might be the D (6 bases). The V end was cut by 4 bases, the J end by 5 bases, with 15 bases between. Per the germline V gene, CDR1 is SGDLS and CDR2 is YYNGEE. This CDR3 comprises 14 residues. DNA for the CDR3: TGTGCCAGCAGCCAGGGGCCCTTCGGGGAGACCCAGTACTTC. Translation gives CASSQGPFGETQYF.

V and J are TRBV5-1 and TRBJ2-1; 10 bases map to TRBD1. Germline-derived CDR1 and CDR2 are SGHRS and YFSETQ. The CDR3 is 16 amino acids. V lost 1 base and J lost 8; bases outside the gene matches: 9. In DNA, the CDR3 is TGCGCCAGCAGCTTGCTAGGGGACAGGGGAGGAGATGAGCAGTTCTTC. This encodes CASSLLGDRGGDEQFF.

This sequence joins TRBV2 and TRBJ2-7; D is unclear. The germline V gene encodes CDR1 SNHLY and CDR2 FYNNEI. This CDR3 is 15 amino acids long. V was clipped by 4 bases and J by 0 bases, with 13 bases between them. CDR3 coding DNA: TGTGCCAGCAGTGGGACGGAACAATTCTCCTACGAGCAGTACTTC. It codes for CASSGTEQFSYEQYF.

This clone showed up just once. The chain couples TRBV7-9 to TRBJ1-2, with D maybe TRBD1 (5 bases). The V end was cut by 8 bases, the J end by 3 bases, with 16 bases between. Germline V gene lookup returns CDR1 SEHNR and CDR2 FQNEAQ (reference sequence). The CDR3 contains 14 residues. DNA of the CDR3: TGTGCCAGCGGTGGGGACCGGGTTGACTATGGCTACACCTTC. Its translation is CASGGDRVDYGYTF.

The V gene is TRBV4-3, the J gene TRBJ2-1, with 7 bases matching TRBD1. V shed 4 bases and J 0 bases; nucleotides not matched to a gene: 12. The CDR3 covers 18 residues. CDR1 is LGHNA and CDR2 is YSLEER in the germline V gene. The CDR3 region has the DNA TGCGCCAGCAGCCCAGGGATTAATAGGGACAGCTCCTACAATGAGCAGTTCTTC. Encoded protein: CASSPGINRDSSYNEQFF.

This chain joins TRBV28 and TRBJ1-1, with TRBD1 identical over 9 bases. Unmatched junction bases numbered 4, after V lost 2 bases and J lost 0 bases. Germline values: CDR1 MDHEN, CDR2 SYDVKM. This CDR3 region has 16 residues. CDR3 sequence reads: CASSLNRGRVNTEAFF. Here the CDR3 DNA reads TGTGCCAGCAGTTTAAACAGGGGGCGGGTGAACACTGAAGCTTTCTTT.

The V and J genes are TRBV9 and TRBJ2-7; D may be TRBD1 or TRBD2 (7 bases each). Germline lookup yields CDR1 SGDLS and CDR2 YYNGEE. The CDR3 covers 14 residues. Trimming shortened V by 5 bases and J by 4 bases, and 16 bases separated the two germline ends. CDR3 bases: TGTGCCAGCAGTTACAGGGGAGGGGAGTACGAGCAGTACTTC. It encodes CASSYRGGEYEQYF.

As to this clone: Its ends do not fully match the called genes, so a read error is possible. The chain employs TRBV2 and TRBJ1-2; 7 bases line up with TRBD1. CDR3 size: 14 residues. CDR1 and CDR2 (germline): SNHLY, FYNNEI. The DNA of the CDR3 is TGTGCCAGCTCTCCGACAGGGTACAACTGTGGCTACACCTTC. Translating gives CASSPTGYNCGYTF.

This clone was recorded only once. The CDR3 spells CASSLFTQSGELFF. Written as DNA, the CDR3 is TGTGCCAGCAGTTTGTTTACACAATCAGGGGAGCTGTTTTTT. V gene TRBV28 combines with J gene TRBJ2-2; D gene ambiguous. The CDR3 is 14 residues long. Trimming removed 3 bases from V and 8 bases from J, with 13 bases in between. The germline gives CDR1 MDHEN, CDR2 SYDVKM. The variable domain in full, completed from reference TRBV28 and TRBJ2-2, reads DVKVTQSSRYLVKRTGEKVFLECVQDMDHENMFWYRQDPGLGLRLIYFSYDVKMKEKGDIPEGYSVSREKKERFSLILESASTNQTSMYLCASSLFTQSGELFFGEGSRLTVL.

The chain couples TRBV2 to TRBJ2-7; 7 positions match TRBD2. In germline, CDR1 is SNHLY, CDR2 FYNNEI. J gave up 2 bases and V 4 bases, and 5 bases lay outside the gene matches. This CDR3 has 14 residues. The chain's CDR3 is CASSGSSGTYEQYF. As DNA, the CDR3 is TGTGCCAGCAGTGGCTCTAGCGGTACCTACGAGCAGTACTTC.

V and J are TRBV30 and TRBJ1-3; 8 bases are shared with TRBD1. The CDR3 is 14 residues long. Germline V lookup: CDR1 GTSNPN, CDR2 SVGIG (reference sequence). The junction had 3 bases not matched to a gene; V was cut back by 5 bases and J by 0 bases. CDR3: CAWAGGASGNTIYF. Written as DNA, the CDR3 is TGTGCCTGGGCAGGGGGCGCCTCTGGAAACACCATATATTTT.

The J gene is TRBJ2-7, the V gene TRBV5-6; D is uncertain. The J call may be wrong; the DNA end is better matched by TRBJ2-1. The CDR3 is made up of 15 amino acids. The germline CDR1 and CDR2 sequences are SGHDT and YYEEEE. CDR3 DNA sequence: TGTGCCAGCAGCTTTGGGGATCGTTCCTACAATGAGCAGTTCTTC. Protein product: CASSFGDRSYNEQFF.

DNA for the CDR3: TGTGCCAGCAGTCTGACAGCCTCCTACGAGCAGTACTTC. Amino acid sequence: CASSLTASYEQYF. The chain links TRBV2 to TRBJ2-7, with D perhaps TRBD1 (5 bases). Germline loops: CDR1 SNHLY, CDR2 FYNNEI. V was cut by 5 bases and J by 0 bases, with 8 bases left in between. This CDR3 has 13 amino acids.

The V gene is TRBV30, the J gene TRBJ2-7; 8 bases are shared with TRBD2. The CDR3 runs to 12 residues. Germline CDR1 and CDR2: GTSNPN and SVGIG (reference sequence). Trimming cost V 2 bases and J 4 bases; bases outside gene matches: 1. As DNA, the CDR3 is TGTGCCTGGAGTCGGGAGGGGTACGAGCAGTACTTC. Amino acids: CAWSREGYEQYF.

In this sample, this clone turned up once. The chain employs TRBV4-1 and TRBJ2-1, with unresolved D. The length of the CDR3 is 13 residues. The germline CDR1 and CDR2 sequences are MGHRA and YSYEKL. V lost 3 bases, J lost 6 bases, and 9 bases lay in between. The CDR3 bases are TGCGCCAGCAGCCAGGGTAGAACCAATGAGCAGTTCTTC. Its protein product is CASSQGRTNEQFF.

This chain uses TRBV19 with TRBJ1-3, with D perhaps matching TRBD1 (6 bases). V lost 7 bases, J lost 2 bases, and 18 bases lay in between. CDR1 is LNHDA and CDR2 is SQIVND in the germline V gene (reference sequence). The CDR3 is 16 residues long. The CDR3 DNA sequence: TGTGCCAGTACTTCCCTCAGGGGTTCAACTGGAAACACCATATATTTT. Amino acids: CASTSLRGSTGNTIYF.

The chain combines TRBV2 with TRBJ1-2, with D uncertain. Germline V gene sequence: CDR1 SNHLY, CDR2 FYNNEI. The CDR3 consists of 14 residues. The V and J ends lost 4 bases and 2 bases respectively, with 11 bases between them. The DNA for the CDR3 is TGTGCCAGCAGTGTGCGACCGGGAAACTATGGCTACACCTTC. Translating gives CASSVRPGNYGYTF.

This clone was counted only a few times. The genes are TRBV5-4 and TRBJ1-2; TRBD1 agrees at 7 bases. Trimming cost V 3 bases and J 4 bases; bases outside gene matches: 3. This CDR3 has 13 residues. Germline V gene data show CDR1 as SGHNT and CDR2 as YYREEE (reference sequence). The CDR3, as DNA: TGTGCCAGCAGCTGGGACAGCCTCTATGGCTACACCTTC. It is translated as CASSWDSLYGYTF. The whole variable domain, filled in from reference TRBV5-4 and TRBJ1-2, reads ETGVTQSPTHLIKTRGQQVTLRCSSQSGHNTVSWYQQALGQGPQFIFQYYREEENGRGNFPPRFSGLQFPNYSSELNVNALELDDSALYLCASSWDSLYGYTFGSGTRLTVV.

The chain recombines TRBV11-2 with TRBJ1-1; D remains ambiguous. Deletions cut 5 bases from V and 4 bases from J, with 23 bases between. The CDR3 has 17 residues. The germline V gene encodes CDR1 SGHAT and CDR2 FQNNGV. The CDR3 loop reads CASSLTTSGFGPTEAFF. The CDR3 DNA reads TGTGCCAGCAGCCTAACGACCTCGGGGTTCGGCCCCACTGAAGCTTTCTTT.

This clone was observed a handful of times. The V gene is TRBV19, the J gene TRBJ2-7; TRBD2 aligns across 10 bases. The CDR3 loop spans 15 amino acids. The J segment lost 5 bases and the V segment lost 4 bases, leaving 8 bases of the junction unmatched. Germline values: CDR1 LNHDA, CDR2 SQIVND (reference sequence). The CDR3 DNA sequence: TGTGCCAGTAGTAAGAGCGGGGGGGGGTTCCACGAGCAGTACTTC. Its translation is CASSKSGGGFHEQYF.

This rearrangement joins TRBV25-1 to TRBJ1-2; no firm D call. CDR3 size: 15 residues. In germline, CDR1 is MGHDK, CDR2 SYGVNS. Trimming pared 3 bases from V and 4 bases from J, leaving 15 bases between. CDR3 sequence reads: CASSDDMGKFYGYTF. The DNA of the CDR3 is TGTGCCAGCAGTGACGACATGGGGAAGTTCTATGGCTACACCTTC.

The V and J genes are TRBV6-5 and TRBJ1-1; D is perhaps TRBD1 (5 bases). Germline CDR1 MNHEY, CDR2 SVGAGI. Trimming removed 2 bases from V and 1 base from J, with 14 bases in between. The length of the CDR3 is 16 residues. The CDR3 loop is CASSYVRGKGNTEAFF. CDR3 in DNA: TGTGCCAGCAGTTACGTTCGGGGGAAGGGGAACACTGAAGCTTTCTTT.

V and J are TRBV7-9 and TRBJ1-1; TRBD1 aligns across 8 bases. V trimming: 5 bases; J trimming: 11 bases; junction bases outside the gene matches: 7. This CDR3 spans 12 amino acids. Germline V gene sequence: CDR1 SEHNR, CDR2 FQNEAQ (reference sequence). The CDR3 reads CASSAEDREAFF. CDR3 DNA: TGTGCCAGCAGCGCCGAGGACAGGGAGGCTTTCTTT.

This rearrangement joins TRBV6-1 to TRBJ1-4; D gene uncertain. The CDR3 has 13 residues. CDR1 MNHNS and CDR2 SASEGT come from the germline V gene. V was pared by 4 bases and J by 8 bases, with 11 bases between. CDR3 amino acids: CASSVLGREKLFF. DNA of the CDR3: TGTGCCAGCAGTGTACTTGGACGGGAAAAACTGTTTTTT.

V usage is TRBV10-3 and J usage is TRBJ2-7; no clear D gene. The CDR3 has 14 amino acids. Per the germline V gene, CDR1 is ENHRY and CDR2 is SYGVKD. The germline V and J ends were trimmed by 3 bases and 1 base, with 10 bases remaining between them. DNA for the CDR3: TGTGCCATCAGTGACCCTAAAGATTCCTACGAGCAGTACTTC. Translated: CAISDPKDSYEQYF.

The chain combines TRBV27 with TRBJ1-1; D gene ambiguous. The CDR3 totals 13 residues. V was clipped by 1 base and J by 1 base, with 4 bases between them. Germline CDR1 is MNHEY and CDR2 is SMNVEV (reference sequence). The CDR3 DNA follows: TGTGCCAGCAGTTTATTCAGGAACACTGAAGCTTTCTTT. Translating gives CASSLFRNTEAFF.

The chain combines TRBV4-2 with TRBJ2-5; D is possibly TRBD2 (5 bases). Germline V CDR1 and CDR2: LGHNA, YNFKEQ. The CDR3 is 15 residues long. The V and J ends lost 2 bases and 2 bases respectively, with 12 bases between them. CDR3 region: CASSQWGEAQETQYF. For the CDR3, the DNA is TGTGCCAGCAGCCAATGGGGAGAGGCGCAAGAGACCCAGTACTTC.

This clone has a handful of counts. The chain recombines TRBV5-1 with TRBJ1-5; D might be TRBD1 (6 bases). The CDR3 runs to 13 residues. Trimming removed 2 bases from V and 7 bases from J, with 10 bases in between. Germline V CDR1 and CDR2: SGHRS, YFSETQ. Here the CDR3 reads CASSLSGDQPQHF. The CDR3 DNA follows: TGCGCCAGCAGCTTATCAGGGGACCAGCCCCAGCATTTT.

This clone was detected once. The chain joins TRBV2 to TRBJ2-7, with D perhaps being TRBD1 or TRBD2 (5 bases each). V lost 11 bases and J lost 7, with 12 bases in between. The CDR3 covers 10 residues. Germline lookup yields CDR1 SNHLY and CDR2 FYNNEI. CDR3 sequence reads: CAGARGEQYF. In DNA form, the CDR3 reads TGTGCCGGGGCCCGAGGGGAGCAGTACTTC.

This rearrangement joins TRBV19 to TRBJ2-4; D call uncertain. This CDR3 has 12 residues. Trimming left V 2 bases short and J 9 bases short, with 8 bases between. CDR1 and CDR2 (germline): LNHDA, SQIVND (reference sequence). CDR3 sequence reads: CASSILGRIQYF. The CDR3 region has the DNA TGTGCCAGTAGTATACTAGGGCGCATTCAGTACTTC.

The chain is built from TRBV2 and TRBJ2-5; 8 nucleotides match TRBD1. The DNA end favors TRBJ2-7, so the J call may be wrong. The germline CDR1 and CDR2 sequences are SNHLY and FYNNEI. CDR3 length: 13 amino acids. CDR3 coding DNA: TGTGCCAGCAGAGCAACCGGGACAGGCGAGCAGTACTTC. Its translation is CASRATGTGEQYF.